The clone carrying this TCR beta chain was counted between two and nine times. A library of TCRbeta sequences, prepared with unique molecular identifiers, was generated. Via MiXCR, TCRdb re-called the PCR reads, giving one row per CDR3 protein. This table holds roughly 670,000 distinct CDR3 sequences, about an eighth found once. This entry belongs to a study of T-cell reconstitution after alpha-beta-depleted transplantation in children. The sequence was collected from a girl aged 2 to 10 with congenital amegakaryocytic thrombocytopenia, due to receive a stem cell transplant. Sequenced here: PBMCs, sampled before TCRalphabeta/CD19-depleted stem cell transplant.

This chain's CDR3 is CASSVYGYTF. The CDR3 DNA follows: TGTGCCAGCAGTGTTTATGGCTACACCTTC. The chain has TRBV2 and TRBJ1-2; no clear D gene. With 4 bases removed from V and 5 bases from J, the gap between germline ends came to 2 bases. The CDR3 length is 10 residues. CDR1 and CDR2 from the germline V gene are SNHLY and FYNNEI.